Here is one T cell receptor beta chain with its context. This entry comes from a study of regulatory T cells in long-lasting Graves disease. Germline V gene lookup returns CDR1 DFQATT and CDR2 SNEGSKA (reference sequence). This CDR3 contains 13 residues. The ends lost 5 bases at V and 5 bases at J; junction bases unmatched: 4. Time point indicated: newly diagnosed GD, antithyroid drugs for less than 3 months. PBMC-extracted RNA yielded the TCR library. Assembly of TCR beta libraries relied on iRepertoire HTBI primers together with Arm-PCR of CDR3 regions. TCRdb re-called the multiplex PCR reads with MiXCR, one entry per CDR3 protein. The sample includes about 350,000 distinct CDR3 sequences, approximately 16% of them seen just once. Another study also made use of these data, one on T cells in Graves' hyperthyroidism and ophthalmopathy.

The TCR comes from a man in his forties with Graves disease. Sequencing was performed on peripheral blood mononuclear cells (PBMCs), taken at new diagnosis, from a patient treated with antithyroid drugs. The gene calls are TRBV20-1 and TRBJ2-3; TRBD2 matches at 10 bases. The chain's CDR3 is CSAERGGQDTQYF. CDR3 nucleotides: TGCAGTGCTGAGCGGGGGGGCCAAGATACGCAGTATTTT.